This entry lists 30 T cell receptor beta chains sequenced from one sample in a study of Graves' ophthalmopathy and Graves' hyperthyroidism. CDR3 regions of TCR beta were amplified from RNA transcripts. HTBI-primed first-round RT-PCR preceded second-round multiplex PCR. TCRdb independently ran MiXCR on the multiplex PCR reads; one entry per CDR3 protein. The sample shows about 340,000 distinct CDR3 sequences, roughly a sixth of them seen only once. Sequencing input: peripheral blood. The receptors shown here come from an adult man with Graves' ophthalmopathy.

This clonotype has at least ten counts. The V and J genes are TRBV12-3 or TRBV12-4 and TRBJ1-2; 7 bases fit TRBD1. V gave up 2 bases and J gave up 13 bases; unmatched junction bases: 7. The length of the CDR3 is 12 residues. The CDR3 coding sequence is TGTGCCAGCAGTTTAAACAGGGGAAAATGCACCTTC. This codes for CASSLNRGKCTF.

This clonotype was counted between two and nine times. The chain joins TRBV12-3 or TRBV12-4 to TRBJ1-2; TRBD1 matches at 7 bases. V was clipped by 5 bases and J by 0 bases; unmatched bases: 6. The CDR3 totals 15 residues. This CDR3 is CASSRTGLANYGYTF. As DNA, the CDR3 is TGTGCCAGCAGTCGGACAGGCTTAGCTAACTATGGCTACACCTTC.

This clonotype was found a few times. The CDR3 DNA sequence: TGTGCCAGCAGCCAAGCTGGTAGGGGAGCGGGAGCCCCACAAGAGACCCAGTACTTC. Protein product: CASSQAGRGAGAPQETQYF. The rearrangement links TRBV4-2 to TRBJ2-5; 8 positions agree with TRBD2. The CDR3 has 19 residues. The V gene end was trimmed by 1 base and the J gene end by 2 bases; junction bases not matched to a gene: 15. Germline CDR1 and CDR2: LGHNA and YNFKEQ.

This rearrangement joins TRBV30 to TRBJ2-4; no reliable D call. The CDR3 is 12 residues long. The V gene lost 0 bases and the J gene lost 6 bases, with 6 bases spanning the gap. Germline assignment: CDR1 GTSNPN and CDR2 SVGIG (reference sequence). The CDR3 loop is CAWSVVGNIQYF. In nucleotides, the CDR3 is TGTGCCTGGAGTGTTGTCGGAAACATTCAGTACTTC.

Many counts were recorded for this clonotype. This chain joins TRBV20-1 and TRBJ2-7; possibly TRBD2 for D (7 bases). V was clipped by 6 bases and J by 6 bases, with 15 bases between them. CDR1 and CDR2 (germline): DFQATT, SNEGSKA (reference sequence). There are 12 residues in the CDR3. The CDR3 coding sequence is TGCAGTGCAACCAGGGGAGGGAGCGAGCAGTACTTC. This codes for CSATRGGSEQYF.

This clonotype was seen ten or more times. The V call is TRBV5-1, the J call TRBJ1-1, with a possible D match to TRBD1 (6 bases). Trimming stripped 4 bases from V and 4 bases from J, with 14 bases between. CDR3 length: 14 residues. CDR1 and CDR2 (germline): SGHRS, YFSETQ. CDR3 sequence reads: CASSREDRVTEAFF. The CDR3 DNA sequence: TGCGCCAGCAGCCGGGAGGACAGAGTCACTGAAGCTTTCTTT.

The genes are TRBV6-2 or TRBV6-3 and TRBJ2-2, with no clear D. CDR1 MNHEY and CDR2 SVGEGT come from the germline V gene. CDR3 size: 13 residues. V was shortened by 6 bases and J by 1 base, with 6 bases between the two germline ends. CDR3 coding DNA: TGTGCCAGCAGAAACGAGAACACCGGGGAGCTGTTTTTT. Translating gives CASRNENTGELFF.

This clonotype appeared many times. The chain has TRBV7-8 and TRBJ2-5; no clear D. CDR1 is SGHVS, CDR2 FQNEAQ, per germline. V dropped 2 bases and J dropped 0 bases, with 10 bases sitting between them. This CDR3 has 15 residues. The CDR3 region has the DNA TGTGCCAGCAGCTTAACCGATGTGTACCAAGAGACCCAGTACTTC. Amino acid sequence: CASSLTDVYQETQYF.

This clonotype turned up a few times. The chain is built from TRBV6-5 and TRBJ1-1; D uncertain. In germline, CDR1 is MNHEY, CDR2 SVGAGI. The CDR3 has 12 amino acids. The V gene lost 3 bases and the J gene lost 4 bases, with 6 bases spanning the gap. This CDR3 is CASSYGPTEAFF. The DNA of the CDR3 is TGTGCCAGCAGTTATGGTCCCACTGAAGCTTTCTTT.

This clonotype was found many times. This rearrangement joins TRBV5-1 to TRBJ2-7; D gene uncertain. The CDR3 loop spans 16 amino acids. Trimming stripped 0 bases from V and 0 bases from J, with 13 bases between. The germline V gene has CDR1 SGHRS and CDR2 YFSETQ. The DNA of the CDR3 is TGCGCCAGCAGCTTGGGATACACAAGAGTCTCCTACGAGCAGTACTTC. As protein: CASSLGYTRVSYEQYF. The whole variable domain, remainder taken from reference TRBV5-1 and TRBJ2-7, is KAGVTQTPRYLIKTRGQQVTLSCSPISGHRSVSWYQQTPGQGLQFLFEYFSETQRNKGNFPGRFSGRQFSNSRSEMNVSTLELGDSALYLCASSLGYTRVSYEQYFGPGTRLTVT.

This clonotype was counted ten times or more. J is TRBJ2-7 and V is TRBV4-2; TRBD1 agrees at 7 bases. There are 15 residues in the CDR3. Germline-derived CDR1 and CDR2 are LGHNA and YNFKEQ. J gave up 9 bases and V 3 bases, and 14 bases lay outside the gene matches. The CDR3 spells CASSHQADTTGVQYF. CDR3 nucleotides: TGTGCCAGCAGCCACCAAGCTGATACTACAGGGGTGCAGTACTTC.

This clonotype was found many times. The chain joins TRBV7-2 to TRBJ1-6, with D uncertain. This CDR3 is built from 14 residues. Between the trimmed V and J ends, which lost 3 bases and 4 bases, there was a span of 7 bases. CDR1 and CDR2 from the germline V gene are SGHTA and FQGNSA. CDR3 amino acids: CASSFTSYNSPLHF. For the CDR3, the DNA is TGTGCCAGCAGCTTTACATCTTATAATTCACCCCTCCACTTT.

This clonotype was seen repeatedly, ten times or more. The chain combines TRBV11-1 with TRBJ2-1; weak D call: TRBD2 (6 bases). There are 15 residues in the CDR3. Germline lookup yields CDR1 SGHAT and CDR2 FQDESV (reference sequence). The V end lost 0 bases, the J end lost 2 bases, and 8 bases lay between the germline ends. This CDR3 reads CASSLAGGTYNEQFF. CDR3 DNA: TGTGCCAGCAGCTTAGCGGGGGGTACCTACAATGAGCAGTTCTTC.

This clonotype was found once. The CDR3 reads CASSFRAQGVGDEETQYF. In DNA form, the CDR3 reads TGTGCCAGCAGTTTTAGGGCTCAGGGCGTGGGAGACGAAGAGACCCAGTACTTC. This chain links TRBV12-3 or TRBV12-4 with TRBJ2-5; tentatively, D is TRBD1 or TRBD2 (5 bases each). Trimming removed 3 bases from V and 3 bases from J, with 23 bases in between. CDR3 size: 18 residues.

This clonotype was recorded many times. The chain has TRBV7-2 and TRBJ1-3; D gene uncertain. V lost 7 bases, J lost 6 bases, and 16 bases lay in between. The CDR3 spans 14 residues. Germline CDR1 SGHTA, CDR2 FQGNSA. CDR3 DNA sequence: TGTGCCAGCATCCTTTCGCAGCTTGAAAACACCATATATTTT. This sequence encodes CASILSQLENTIYF. The variable domain in full, completed from reference TRBV7-2 and TRBJ1-3, reads GAGVSQSPSNKVTEKGKDVELRCDPISGHTALYWYRQSLGQGLEFLIYFQGNSAPDKSGLPSDRFSAERTGGSVSTLTIQRTQQEDSAVYLCASILSQLENTIYFGEGSWLTVV.

The V gene is TRBV6-2 or TRBV6-3, the J gene TRBJ2-7; D is perhaps TRBD2 (6 bases). Per germline, CDR1 MNHEY and CDR2 SVGEGT. The CDR3 has 14 amino acids. The germline V and J ends were trimmed by 6 bases and 0 bases, with 12 bases remaining between them. CDR3 protein: CASSAGLLSYEQYF. In DNA, the CDR3 is TGTGCCAGCAGCGCGGGACTCCTCTCCTACGAGCAGTACTTC.

J is TRBJ1-1 and V is TRBV6-2 or TRBV6-3; TRBD1 agrees at 7 bases. The J segment lost 1 base and the V segment lost 8 bases, leaving 7 bases of the junction unmatched. Germline V gives CDR1 MNHEY, CDR2 SVGEGT. The length of the CDR3 is 14 residues. The chain's CDR3 is CASVPGQRNTEAFF. The CDR3 DNA sequence: TGTGCCAGCGTCCCGGGACAGAGGAACACTGAAGCTTTCTTT.

This clonotype has at least ten counts. The rearrangement links TRBV12-3 or TRBV12-4 to TRBJ2-5; D not resolved. V was trimmed by 8 bases and J by 5 bases, leaving 15 bases between them. The CDR3 extends over 13 amino acids. In DNA form, the CDR3 reads TGTGCCAGCGGACGCTCTAGAGTCGAGACCCAGTACTTC. The encoded protein is CASGRSRVETQYF.

The sample holds many counts of this clonotype. CDR3 bases: TGTGCCAGCAGCTACGGGAGGGGGCGGGTTGCTGAAGCTTTCTTT. Translated, it gives CASSYGRGRVAEAFF. The V call is TRBV6-5, the J call TRBJ1-1; 7 bases fit TRBD1. V trimming: 6 bases; J trimming: 6 bases; junction bases outside the gene matches: 13. Per germline, CDR1 MNHEY and CDR2 SVGAGI. CDR3 size: 15 residues.

This clonotype was recorded many times. At one end, the junction sequence differs from germline, possibly due to a read error. The chain uses TRBV6-4 and TRBJ1-5; D is uncertain. Germline-derived CDR1 and CDR2 are MRHNA and SNTAGT. There are 15 residues in the CDR3. The CDR3 spells CASSYSGSANQPQHF. The CDR3 DNA reads TGTGCCAGCAGTTACTCGGGGAGCGCCAATCAGCCCCAGCATTTT.

In this sample, this clonotype turned up a few times. The genes are TRBV19 and TRBJ1-2, with D possibly matching TRBD1 (5 bases). Trimming removed 3 bases at V and 6 bases at J, with 17 bases between. Germline V CDR1 and CDR2: LNHDA, SQIVND (reference sequence). This CDR3 contains 15 residues. CDR3 sequence reads: CASSIWDPSVNGYTF. DNA of the CDR3: TGTGCCAGTAGTATCTGGGACCCCAGTGTTAATGGCTACACCTTC.

Many counts were recorded for this clonotype. This chain connects TRBV28 to TRBJ2-7; a weak D match, TRBD1 (6 bases). CDR1 and CDR2 from the germline V gene are MDHEN and SYDVKM. The CDR3 runs 13 residues. V lost 5 bases, J lost 5 bases, and 13 bases lay in between. This CDR3 is CASSVQGFHEQYF. CDR3 coding DNA: TGTGCCAGCAGTGTTCAGGGGTTCCACGAGCAGTACTTC. Using reference TRBV28 and TRBJ2-7 for the parts outside the CDR3, the full variable domain is DVKVTQSSRYLVKRTGEKVFLECVQDMDHENMFWYRQDPGLGLRLIYFSYDVKMKEKGDIPEGYSVSREKKERFSLILESASTNQTSMYLCASSVQGFHEQYFGPGTRLTVT.

There are many counts of this clonotype. The gene calls are TRBV29-1 and TRBJ2-1, with TRBD2 matching 8 bases. Germline V gives CDR1 SQVTM, CDR2 ANQGSEA. Trimming took 5 bases from V and 3 from J; bases not matched to a gene: 9. This CDR3 is 15 amino acids long. For the CDR3, the DNA is TGCAGCGTTCTAATAACTAGCGGCTACTACAATGAGCAGTTCTTC. Residues: CSVLITSGYYNEQFF.

The gene calls are TRBV6-1 and TRBJ2-2, with a possible D match to TRBD1 (6 bases). Trimming cost V 4 bases and J 1 base, with 13 bases left between them. Germline V gene data show CDR1 as MNHNS and CDR2 as SASEGT. The length of the CDR3 is 16 residues. The CDR3 DNA follows: TGTGCCAGCAGTGGATCCGGGACACTGAACACCGGGGAGCTGTTTTTT. Its protein product is CASSGSGTLNTGELFF.

The rearrangement links TRBV12-3 or TRBV12-4 to TRBJ2-2, with 8 bases lining up with TRBD1. V dropped 2 bases and J dropped 3; count of bases not matched to a gene: 5. CDR3 length: 16 residues. Written as DNA, the CDR3 is TGTGCCAGCAGTTTATACGCAGGGGGCTACACCGGGGAGCTGTTTTTT. This codes for CASSLYAGGYTGELFF.

This clonotype was counted at least ten times. This sequence joins TRBV15 and TRBJ2-2, with D unclear. Germline V lookup: CDR1 LNHNV, CDR2 YYDKDF (reference sequence). The CDR3 extends over 14 amino acids. Trimming removed 4 bases from V and 1 base from J, with 7 bases in between. For the CDR3, the DNA is TGTGCCACCAGCACTTCAAAGAACACCGGGGAGCTGTTTTTT. It specifies CATSTSKNTGELFF.

CDR3 loop: CATSRPTGIGTQYF. The CDR3 bases are TGTGCCACCAGCAGACCAACAGGAATCGGGACCCAGTACTTC. The J gene is TRBJ2-5, the V gene TRBV15; maybe TRBD1 (5 bases). Germline V gene lookup returns CDR1 LNHNV and CDR2 YYDKDF (reference sequence). This CDR3 spans 14 amino acids. V shed 2 bases and J shed 7 bases, with 14 bases lying between them.

This clonotype was recorded at least ten times. The V and J genes are TRBV28 and TRBJ2-7, with a tentative D call TRBD2 (5 bases). Germline CDR1 reads MDHEN; CDR2 reads SYDVKM. The CDR3 is made up of 15 amino acids. Trimming removed 3 bases at V and 1 base at J, with 13 bases between. The DNA for the CDR3 is TGTGCCAGCAGTTTTTTGGGAGAACAATCCTACGAGCAGTACTTC. Protein sequence: CASSFLGEQSYEQYF. Full variable domain (remainder filled in from reference TRBV28 and TRBJ2-7): DVKVTQSSRYLVKRTGEKVFLECVQDMDHENMFWYRQDPGLGLRLIYFSYDVKMKEKGDIPEGYSVSREKKERFSLILESASTNQTSMYLCASSFLGEQSYEQYFGPGTRLTVT.

This clonotype was found many times. V and J are TRBV7-3 and TRBJ1-2; D gene ambiguous. The V end lost 2 bases, the J end lost 3 bases, and 22 bases lay between the germline ends. Germline lookup yields CDR1 SGHTA and CDR2 FQGTGA. This CDR3 region has 18 residues. The DNA for the CDR3 is TGTGCCAGCAGCTTACCCGAGGGCCGCAGTTTACGTTACTATGGCTACACCTTC. Protein: CASSLPEGRSLRYYGYTF.

This clonotype was observed a few times. V gene TRBV4-1 combines with J gene TRBJ2-5; weak D call: TRBD2 (7 bases). Trimming left V 5 bases short and J 2 bases short, with 18 bases between. The CDR3 spans 16 residues. CDR1 MGHRA and CDR2 YSYEKL come from the germline V gene. The CDR3 loop reads CASSSMGGATQETQYF. DNA of the CDR3: TGCGCCAGCAGCTCTATGGGGGGGGCCACACAAGAGACCCAGTACTTC.